Listed here are 20 T cell receptor beta chains from one sample, sequenced in a study of blood T cell repertoires in COVID-19. Some clones are missing from TCRdb's copy, which holds only in-frame ones; the method was immunoSEQ multiplex PCR. Of 250,000 to 350,000 clones in the sample, approximately 90% were seen once. Sequenced sample: peripheral blood. These receptors all stem from a man aged 18 to 35 with active or convalescent COVID-19.

The gene calls are TRBV28 and TRBJ1-1; the match to TRBD1 covers 9 bases. CDR1 is MDHEN and CDR2 is SYDVKM in the germline V gene. The CDR3 has 16 residues. The V segment lost 4 bases and the J segment 5 bases; nucleotides outside the gene matches: 11. CDR3 in amino acids: CASSSINRGLETEAFF. CDR3 DNA sequence: TGTGCCAGCAGTTCGATTAACAGGGGGCTAGAGACTGAAGCTTTCTTT.

This sequence joins TRBV6-2 or TRBV6-3 and TRBJ1-1; 8 nucleotides agree with TRBD1. The CDR3 loop spans 13 amino acids. Germline assignment: CDR1 MNHEY and CDR2 SVGEGT. J lost 8 bases, V lost 5 bases, and 7 bases had no gene match. The CDR3 loop reads CASSTRDRYEAFF. CDR3 DNA sequence: TGTGCCAGCAGTACTCGGGACAGGTACGAAGCTTTCTTT.

The chain uses TRBV29-1 and TRBJ2-3; D gene ambiguous. The CDR3 covers 13 residues. Germline V lookup: CDR1 SQVTM, CDR2 ANQGSEA. Deletions cut 4 bases from V and 1 base from J, with 9 bases between. The DNA for the CDR3 is TGCAGCGTTGCAAGCGCACGCACAGATACGCAGTATTTT. It yields the protein CSVASARTDTQYF.

The chain couples TRBV5-1 to TRBJ2-1, with 8 nucleotides matching TRBD2. Germline-derived CDR1 and CDR2 are SGHRS and YFSETQ. J lost 2 bases, V lost 3 bases, and 7 bases had no gene match. This CDR3 has 16 amino acids. CDR3 sequence: CASSWTSRNPYNEQFF. The DNA for the CDR3 is TGCGCCAGCAGCTGGACTAGCAGAAACCCCTACAATGAGCAGTTCTTC.

This clone showed up just once. The genes are TRBV5-1 and TRBJ1-1; D gene uncertain. The V end was cut by 0 bases, the J end by 5 bases, with 11 bases between. The CDR3 length is 14 residues. Germline V gives CDR1 SGHRS, CDR2 YFSETQ. The CDR3, as DNA: TGCGCCAGCAGCTTGGTCGGGGAACGGACTGAAGCTTTCTTT. Translating gives CASSLVGERTEAFF.

V and J are TRBV7-8 and TRBJ2-7, with 9 positions matching TRBD1. CDR1 is SGHVS and CDR2 is FQNEAQ in the germline V gene. The ends lost 5 bases at V and 1 base at J; junction bases unmatched: 6. There are 15 residues in the CDR3. DNA of the CDR3: TGTGCCAGCAGCCAAGGGGGGACAGGGTCCTACGAGCAGTACTTC. Its protein product is CASSQGGTGSYEQYF.

The rearrangement uses TRBV5-1 and TRBJ2-7; TRBD1 agrees at 7 bases. CDR3 length equals 15 residues. Germline V gene data show CDR1 as SGHRS and CDR2 as YFSETQ. With V trimmed by 4 bases and J by 1 base, 8 bases remained unmatched. The CDR3 spells CASSAAQGVSYEQYF. The CDR3 bases are TGCGCCAGCAGCGCCGCCCAGGGGGTTTCCTACGAGCAGTACTTC.

The V gene is TRBV4-1, the J gene TRBJ2-4; D ambiguous. In germline, CDR1 is MGHRA, CDR2 YSYEKL. The CDR3 has 12 amino acids. V lost 1 base to trimming and J lost 6 bases, with 4 bases between them. The CDR3 region has the DNA TGCGCCAGCAGCCAAGTCGGAAACATTCAGTACTTC. It codes for CASSQVGNIQYF.

The chain uses TRBV7-8 and TRBJ2-5, with D possibly TRBD1 on 5 matching bases. The ends were cut back, 3 bases at V and 5 bases at J, with 13 bases in the middle. This CDR3 contains 14 residues. In germline, CDR1 is SGHVS, CDR2 FQNEAQ. The CDR3 here is CASSFRVQRETQYF. CDR3 coding DNA: TGTGCCAGCAGCTTCAGGGTCCAACGGGAGACCCAGTACTTC.

The J gene is TRBJ2-7, the V gene TRBV28; 11 nucleotides line up with TRBD1. Per the germline V gene, CDR1 is MDHEN and CDR2 is SYDVKM. The CDR3 runs 15 residues. With 3 bases clipped from V and 5 bases from J, the junction kept 6 bases outside the gene matches. CDR3 sequence reads: CASSLGTGGADEQYF. The CDR3 nucleotides read TGTGCCAGCAGTTTGGGGACAGGGGGAGCGGACGAGCAGTACTTC.

The chain uses TRBV5-1 and TRBJ2-1; TRBD1 matches at 7 bases. The germline V gene encodes CDR1 SGHRS and CDR2 YFSETQ. CDR3 length: 15 residues. J lost 4 bases, V lost 4 bases, and 8 bases had no gene match. The CDR3 nucleotides are TGCGCCAGCAGCCCAGCCAGGGGGAATTACAATGAGCAGTTCTTC. Amino acids: CASSPARGNYNEQFF.

V gene TRBV5-3 combines with J gene TRBJ1-1; D possibly corresponds to TRBD1 (6 bases). TRBV5-3 is sorted into the ORF group, with uncertain function. The CDR3 loop spans 12 amino acids. V dropped 7 bases and J dropped 7 bases, with 14 bases sitting between them. The CDR3 coding sequence is TGTGCCAGATGGGGGCACGTGAATGAAGCTTTCTTT. Protein product: CARWGHVNEAFF.

This chain links TRBV7-2 with TRBJ2-7, with 7 positions matching TRBD1. V lost 1 base and J lost 3; bases outside the gene matches: 6. Germline V gene data show CDR1 as SGHTA and CDR2 as FQGNSA. The CDR3 length is 15 residues. CDR3 residues: CASSLVRGQSYEQYF. In nucleotides, the CDR3 is TGTGCCAGCAGCTTAGTTAGGGGGCAGAGCTACGAGCAGTACTTC. The variable domain in full, completed from reference TRBV7-2 and TRBJ2-7, reads GAGVSQSPSNKVTEKGKDVELRCDPISGHTALYWYRQSLGQGLEFLIYFQGNSAPDKSGLPSDRFSAERTGGSVSTLTIQRTQQEDSAVYLCASSLVRGQSYEQYFGPGTRLTVT.

The gene calls are TRBV21-1 and TRBJ1-2. TRBV21-1 is given as a pseudogene. This CDR3 spans 16 amino acids. CDR3 nucleotide sequence: TGTGCCAGCAGCCCCATAAGGGCGGGTGCTAACTATGGCTACACCTTC. It translates to CASSPIRAGANYGYTF.

The V call is TRBV6-2 or TRBV6-3, the J call TRBJ2-3; the D is unclear. With 6 bases removed from V and 0 bases from J, the gap between germline ends came to 10 bases. This CDR3 contains 14 residues. Germline CDR1 and CDR2: MNHEY and SVGEGT. The CDR3 sequence: CASSGISSTDTQYF. CDR3 bases: TGTGCCAGCAGCGGCATTTCTAGCACAGATACGCAGTATTTT.

The rearrangement uses TRBV14 and TRBJ2-5, with 15 bases fitting TRBD2. The V segment lost 4 bases and the J segment 5 bases; nucleotides outside the gene matches: 11. This CDR3 has 18 residues. CDR1 and CDR2 from the germline V gene are SGHDN and FVKESK. CDR3 sequence (DNA): TGTGCCAGCAGCCCAGGACTAGCGGGGGGGCCGTCCGGTGAGACCCAGTACTTC. This codes for CASSPGLAGGPSGETQYF.

V is TRBV2 and J is TRBJ2-7; D is undetermined. Trimming removed 6 bases from V and 6 bases from J, with 12 bases in between. This CDR3 is 12 amino acids long. Germline lookup yields CDR1 SNHLY and CDR2 FYNNEI. CDR3 sequence: CASRGDIAEQYF. The DNA for the CDR3 is TGTGCCAGCAGGGGCGACATCGCCGAGCAGTACTTC.

V usage is TRBV4-1 and J usage is TRBJ1-1, with 10 bases identical to TRBD1. This CDR3 has 15 amino acids. The germline V gene encodes CDR1 MGHRA and CDR2 YSYEKL. The ends lost 2 bases at V and 1 base at J; junction bases unmatched: 1. The CDR3: CASSQRQGANTEAFF. The CDR3 nucleotides read TGCGCCAGCAGCCAAAGACAGGGGGCGAACACTGAAGCTTTCTTT.

V and J are TRBV5-3 and TRBJ1-2, with 9 bases lining up with TRBD1. TRBV5-3 counts as an open reading frame of uncertain function. V gave up 0 bases and J gave up 7 bases; unmatched junction bases: 7. This CDR3 comprises 15 residues. The CDR3 spells CARSLGGQGVCGYTF. The CDR3 DNA is TGTGCCAGAAGCTTGGGGGGACAGGGTGTTTGTGGCTACACCTTC.

The chain joins TRBV25-1 to TRBJ2-3; D gene uncertain. The CDR3 totals 15 residues. The V gene lost 3 bases and the J gene lost 2 bases, with 12 bases spanning the gap. Germline V CDR1 and CDR2: MGHDK, SYGVNS. CDR3 coding DNA: TGTGCCAGCAGTGATTATGGAGAACACACAGATACGCAGTATTTT. Its translation is CASSDYGEHTDTQYF.